This entry lists 22 T cell receptor beta chains sequenced from one sample in a study of T cell clonality in common variable immunodeficiency. Only in-frame clones appear in the TCRdb table, and some are missing; sequencing was by immunoSEQ multiplex PCR. The sample has 35,000 to 45,000 clones, none seen only once; the top ten hold approximately 4%. Sequencing used peripheral blood mononuclear cells. The receptors come from a person aged 18 to 75 in good health.

This clone was counted many times. The CDR3 is cut off 3 residues early in the read; its end comes from the germline J gene. The J gene is TRBJ2-1, the V gene TRBV10-1, with a weak D call TRBD2 (5 bases). The CDR3 sequence is 13 residues long. Per germline, CDR1 WNHNN and CDR2 SYGVQD (reference sequence). Trimming left V 0 bases short and J 9 bases short, with 9 bases between. The CDR3 here is CASSESASSEQFF. The covered CDR3 bases are TGCGCCAGCAGTGAGTCCGCTAGCAGTGAG.

This clone was picked up many times. Sequencing ends 3 residues short of the CDR3 end; the germline J gene provides the rest. The chain links TRBV19 to TRBJ2-1; 11 bases fit TRBD2. V dropped 5 bases and J dropped 8; count of bases not matched to a gene: 11. The CDR3 totals 16 residues. Germline CDR1 is LNHDA and CDR2 is SQIVND (reference sequence). The CDR3 bases that were read are TGTGCCAGTAGTGTCCGAGTAGCGGGAGGGGGGGATGAG. Its protein is CASSVRVAGGGDE. The complete CDR3 sequence is CASSVRVAGGGDEQFF.

The CDR3 spells CASSIDLGTGRPPQHF. Incomplete CDR3 DNA: TGTGCCAGTAGTATAGATCTGGGGACAGGGCGGCCGCCC. This rearrangement joins TRBV19 to TRBJ1-5; 9 bases fit TRBD1. The read is 3 residues too short to cover the CDR3 end, so that end is filled in from the germline J gene. This CDR3 contains 16 residues. Germline V lookup: CDR1 LNHDA, CDR2 SQIVND (reference sequence). The V gene end was trimmed by 0 bases and the J gene end by 9 bases; junction bases not matched to a gene: 9.

This clone was counted at least ten times. Read coverage stops 3 residues before the CDR3 terminus; the germline J gene supplies the remainder. This chain connects TRBV5-1 to TRBJ2-3, with 10 bases that match TRBD1. With 2 bases clipped from V and 7 bases from J, the junction kept 10 bases outside the gene matches. CDR3 length: 16 amino acids. The germline CDR1 and CDR2 sequences are SGHRS and YFSETQ. CDR3: CASSFEWGTGENTQYF. CDR3 DNA (partial): TGCGCCAGCAGCTTCGAATGGGGGACAGGGGAAAATACG.

This clone has ten or more counts. Sequencing ends 3 residues short of the CDR3 end; the germline J gene provides the rest. The rearrangement joins TRBV30 to TRBJ2-2; D is perhaps TRBD1 (6 bases). The CDR3 length is 11 residues. Per germline, CDR1 GTSNPN and CDR2 SVGIG (reference sequence). The covered CDR3 bases are TGTGCCTGGAGTGTACTCAGGGGG. This translates into CAWSVLRG. The whole CDR3 sequence is CAWSVLRGLFF. The variable domain in full, with the rest retrieved from reference TRBV30 and TRBJ2-2, is SQTIHQWPATLVQPVGSPLSLECTVEGTSNPNLYWYRQAAGRGLQLLFYSVGIGQISSEVPQNLSASRPQDRQFILSSKKLLLSDSGFYLCAWSVLRGLFFGEGSRLTVL.

This clone occurred many times. The read terminates 3 residues before the CDR3 end, so the remaining end is supplied by the germline J gene. This chain joins TRBV10-1 and TRBJ2-1; 15 bases align to TRBD2. J was trimmed by 0 bases and V by 0 bases; bases with no gene match: 3. The CDR3 contains 19 residues. CDR1 and CDR2 from the germline V gene are WNHNN and SYGVQD (reference sequence). Partial CDR3 DNA: TGCGCCAGCAGTGAGTCGGGACTAGCGGGAGGAGGCTCCTACAATGAG. Encoded protein: CASSESGLAGGGSYNE. Given in full, the CDR3 is CASSESGLAGGGSYNEQFF.

A few counts support this clone. The CDR3 end is not reached by the read, which stops 3 residues before it; the germline J gene fills it in. This chain uses TRBV7-8 with TRBJ1-6, with a possible D match to TRBD1 (5 bases). With 1 base removed from V and 1 base from J, the gap between germline ends came to 8 bases. Germline V gene sequence: CDR1 SGHVS, CDR2 FQNEAQ. The CDR3 is 16 residues long. This chain's CDR3 is CASSLVSGSYNSPLHF. The sequenced CDR3 bases are TGTGCCAGCAGCTTAGTCTCAGGGTCCTATAATTCACCC.

This clone was counted at least ten times. The CDR3 extends 3 residues past the end of the read, so its final part is completed from the germline J gene. This rearrangement joins TRBV20-1 to TRBJ1-4; 8 bases map to TRBD1. Germline V gene data show CDR1 as DFQATT and CDR2 as SNEGSKA (reference sequence). This CDR3 spans 15 amino acids. V shed 2 bases, J shed 6 bases, and the junction held 8 bases outside the gene matches. The CDR3 bases that were read are TGCAGTGCTAGACGTCAGGGGGCGCGGGATGAAAAA. This gives the protein CSARRQGARDEK. The entire CDR3 protein is CSARRQGARDEKLFF.

This clone was counted at least ten times. Germline and junction disagree at one end, which may indicate a read error. The CDR3 end falls 3 residues outside the read, so it is completed with the germline J gene. This chain connects TRBV7-7 to TRBJ2-7; TRBD2 agrees at 14 bases. The CDR3 is 15 residues long. Germline loops: CDR1 SSHAT, CDR2 FNYEAQ (reference sequence). CDR3 protein: CASSPGLAGASEQYF. The sequenced CDR3 bases are TGTGCTAGCAGCCCGGGACTAGCGGGAGCGAGCGAG.

The table lists this clone with many counts. The CDR3 end is not reached by the read, which stops 3 residues before it; the germline J gene fills it in. J is TRBJ2-7 and V is TRBV19, with D possibly matching TRBD2 (6 bases). This CDR3 is built from 12 residues. Trimming took off 6 bases at V and 3 bases at J, with 9 bases between the two ends. CDR1 LNHDA and CDR2 SQIVND come from the germline V gene (reference sequence). Partial CDR3 DNA: TGTGCCAGTAGCCAGGGACTCTACGAG. Translated: CASSQGLYE. The whole CDR3 region reads CASSQGLYEQYF.

This clone was seen many times. Sequencing ends 3 residues short of the CDR3 end; the germline J gene provides the rest. This chain uses TRBV5-1 with TRBJ1-1; D is unclear. The germline gives CDR1 SGHRS, CDR2 YFSETQ. V shed 0 bases and J shed 3 bases, with 9 bases lying between them. This CDR3 is 14 amino acids long. The CDR3 reads CASSLAGGDTEAFF. The sequenced CDR3 bases are TGCGCCAGCAGCTTGGCAGGTGGTGACACTGAA. Full variable domain (missing parts from reference TRBV5-1 and TRBJ1-1): KAGVTQTPRYLIKTRGQQVTLSCSPISGHRSVSWYQQTPGQGLQFLFEYFSETQRNKGNFPGRFSGRQFSNSRSEMNVSTLELGDSALYLCASSLAGGDTEAFFGQGTRLTVV.

This clone was counted ten times or more. Read sequence stops 3 residues before the CDR3 end, and the germline J gene provides the missing end. The chain couples TRBV14 to TRBJ1-2; 8 bases fit TRBD1. The V gene end was trimmed by 2 bases and the J gene end by 1 base; junction bases not matched to a gene: 3. CDR3 size: 15 residues. Looked up from germline, CDR1 is SGHDN and CDR2 is FVKESK. CDR3 bases read: TGTGCCAGCAGCCAACAGACAGGGGTTAACTATGGC. Its translation is CASSQQTGVNYG. The full CDR3 protein reads CASSQQTGVNYGYTF.

In this sample, this clone turned up a few times. The CDR3 end lies 3 residues beyond the end of the read and is filled in from the germline J gene. The chain uses TRBV7-9 and TRBJ2-7; D is undetermined. The germline V gene has CDR1 SEHNR and CDR2 FQNEAQ (reference sequence). The germline V and J ends were trimmed by 4 bases and 4 bases, with 5 bases remaining between them. The length of the CDR3 is 11 residues. The CDR3 DNA, read in part, is TGTGCCAGCAGCTCTGTTTACGAG. It yields the protein CASSSVYE. The CDR3 in its entirety is CASSSVYEQYF.

This clone occurred many times. Read data end 3 residues before the CDR3 end; the end is taken from the germline J gene. This chain joins TRBV5-5 and TRBJ1-2, with 8 bases matching TRBD1. Trimming removed 2 bases from V and 6 bases from J; junction bases left unmatched: 9. This CDR3 spans 15 amino acids. Germline V gives CDR1 SGHKS, CDR2 YYEKEE (reference sequence). The CDR3 region is CASSLSSGGWDGYTF. The covered CDR3 bases are TGTGCCAGCAGCTTATCGTCAGGGGGCTGGGATGGC.

This clone showed up many times. The read is 3 residues too short to cover the CDR3 end, so that end is filled in from the germline J gene. The chain combines TRBV30 with TRBJ2-7, with a weak D call TRBD2 (6 bases). CDR1 GTSNPN and CDR2 SVGIG come from the germline V gene (reference sequence). V was shortened by 0 bases and J by 3 bases, with 12 bases between the two germline ends. This CDR3 is 14 amino acids long. The chain's CDR3 is CAWSVRRAFYEQYF. The covered CDR3 bases are TGTGCCTGGAGTGTACGGAGGGCTTTCTACGAG.

This clone showed up just a few times. The DNA read from the CDR3 is TGTGCCAGCAGCTTAGCCTCAACAGGGTCCCGGTACAATGAG. It codes for CASSLASTGSRYNE. In full, the CDR3 is CASSLASTGSRYNEQFF. V is TRBV7-2 and J is TRBJ2-1, with a possible D match to TRBD1 (6 bases). The CDR3 end lies 3 residues beyond the end of the read and is filled in from the germline J gene. Germline CDR1 SGHTA, CDR2 FQGNSA. V was trimmed by 0 bases and J by 4 bases, leaving 16 bases between them. The CDR3 covers 17 residues.

This clone was seen ten or more times. The CDR3 reads CASNVGGLSSYNEQFF. The CDR3 bases that were read are TGTGCCAGTAATGTAGGGGGCTTAAGCTCCTACAATGAG. The chain recombines TRBV19 with TRBJ2-1; 7 bases match TRBD1. The read terminates 3 residues ahead of where the CDR3 ends, so the germline J gene completes it. Per the germline V gene, CDR1 is LNHDA and CDR2 is SQIVND (reference sequence). This CDR3 contains 16 residues. With 7 bases clipped from V and 0 bases from J, the junction kept 9 bases outside the gene matches.

This clone has at least ten counts. The sequence runs out 3 residues before the end of the CDR3; the remainder is reconstructed from the germline J gene. The chain recombines TRBV20-1 with TRBJ1-1; TRBD1 is a possible D gene (6 bases). The CDR3 totals 13 residues. The V and J ends lost 5 bases and 0 bases respectively, with 10 bases between them. Germline assignment: CDR1 DFQATT and CDR2 SNEGSKA (reference sequence). The CDR3 spells CSAQGHLNTEAFF. The sequenced CDR3 bases are TGCAGTGCTCAGGGACACCTGAACACTGAA.

This clone has only a few counts. The read falls 3 residues short of the CDR3 end, and the missing part is taken from the germline J gene. J is TRBJ2-2 and V is TRBV19; 8 bases agree with TRBD1. This CDR3 is 15 amino acids long. CDR1 and CDR2 from the germline V gene are LNHDA and SQIVND (reference sequence). CDR3 bases read: TGTGCCAGTAGTCCCGACAGGGGAGAAAATTCACCG. This encodes CASSPDRGENSP. The complete CDR3 sequence is CASSPDRGENSPLFF.

For this clone: The CDR3 extends 3 residues past the end of the read, so its final part is completed from the germline J gene. V is TRBV2 and J is TRBJ1-1, with 7 positions matching TRBD1. The CDR3 has 15 residues. V lost 7 bases, J lost 0 bases, and 8 bases stayed unmatched. Germline assignment: CDR1 SNHLY and CDR2 FYNNEI. The CDR3 DNA, read in part, is TGTGCCAGCACAGACGGGCAGGGGGTGAACACTGAA. It yields the protein CASTDGQGVNTE. The entire CDR3 reads CASTDGQGVNTEAFF. Supplemented by reference TRBV2 and TRBJ1-1, the full variable domain reads EPEVTQTPSHQVTQMGQEVILRCVPISNHLYFYWYRQILGQKVEFLVSFYNNEISEKSEIFDDQFSVERPDGSNFTLKIRSTKLEDSAMYFCASTDGQGVNTEAFFGQGTRLTVV.

This clone has more than one count but fewer than ten. CDR3 in amino acids: CSVERGPASYEQYF. The sequenced part of the CDR3 DNA is TGCAGCGTCGAAAGGGGCCCCGCTTCCTACGAG. The gene calls are TRBV29-1 and TRBJ2-7; D is perhaps TRBD1 (5 bases). The observed sequence ends 3 residues before the CDR3 terminus, with the missing tail filled in from the germline J gene. V lost 6 bases and J lost 1, with 16 bases in between. The CDR3 covers 14 residues. CDR1 and CDR2 from the germline V gene are SQVTM and ANQGSEA.

This clone was counted ten times or more. The read falls 3 residues short of the CDR3 end, and the missing part is taken from the germline J gene. J is TRBJ2-5 and V is TRBV7-8; D possibly corresponds to TRBD1 (6 bases). The V gene lost 6 bases and the J gene lost 1 base, with 24 bases spanning the gap. CDR1 is SGHVS and CDR2 is FQNEAQ in the germline V gene. This CDR3 is built from 18 residues. The CDR3 reads CASRRLQLQGSLQETQYF. The CDR3 bases that were read are TGTGCCAGCAGACGACTTCAATTACAGGGCAGTCTCCAAGAGACC.